The 14 T cell receptor beta chains given below trace back to one sample, sequenced in a study of cytomegalovirus exposure and HLA in healthy donors. The PCR was carried out with 60 Vbeta primers and 13 Jbeta primers. TCRdb keeps only in-frame clones here, not all; method: immunoSEQ multiplex PCR. This sample carries roughly 100,000 clones, approximately 87% of them seen once, and the ten largest clones take around 2.6%. Sample: PBMCs. The source of these receptors is a man in his forties or fifties in good health and CMV-seronegative.

This chain joins TRBV30 and TRBJ2-7; a weak D match, TRBD2 (5 bases). This CDR3 is 11 amino acids long. V was shortened by 3 bases and J by 4 bases, with 7 bases between the two germline ends. The germline gives CDR1 GTSNPN, CDR2 SVGIG (reference sequence). The CDR3 nucleotides are TGTGCCTGGAGGGGAGTTTACGAGCAGTACTTC. Its translation: CAWRGVYEQYF.

This sequence joins TRBV7-8 and TRBJ1-1; 10 bases align to TRBD1. Germline trimming cut 1 base from V and 10 bases from J; bases unmatched to any gene: 0. The germline V gene has CDR1 SGHVS and CDR2 FQNEAQ. The length of the CDR3 is 12 residues. CDR3 bases: TGTGCCAGCAGCTTAGGGGACAGGGGAGCTTTCTTT. Translated: CASSLGDRGAFF.

This sequence joins TRBV7-6 and TRBJ1-2; D gene unclear. The germline gives CDR1 SGHVS, CDR2 FNYEAQ. The V and J ends lost 1 base and 4 bases respectively, with 10 bases between them. CDR3 length: 14 amino acids. CDR3 loop: CASSLGRRGYGYTF. DNA of the CDR3: TGTGCCAGCAGCTTAGGGCGGCGGGGCTATGGCTACACCTTC.

V gene TRBV7-9 combines with J gene TRBJ2-4; the match to TRBD2 covers 11 bases. Germline lookup yields CDR1 SEHNR and CDR2 FQNEAQ (reference sequence). V lost 10 bases and J lost 6; bases outside the gene matches: 8. This CDR3 has 14 residues. The CDR3 is CAISTSGAGNIQYF. The CDR3 nucleotides are TGTGCCATATCGACTAGCGGGGCGGGAAACATTCAGTACTTC. Supplemented by reference TRBV7-9 and TRBJ2-4, the full variable domain reads DTGVSQNPRHKITKRGQNVTFRCDPISEHNRLYWYRQTLGQGPEFLTYFQNEAQLEKSRLLSDRFSAERPKGSFSTLEIQRTEQGDSAMYLCAISTSGAGNIQYFGAGTRLSVL.

The CDR3 sequence: CASGSGTGHTGELFF. The CDR3 DNA reads TGTGCTAGTGGTTCAGGGACAGGGCACACCGGGGAGCTGTTTTTT. The chain uses TRBV12-5 and TRBJ2-2; TRBD1 agrees at 9 bases. CDR1 is LGHNT, CDR2 FRNRAP, per germline. The CDR3 contains 15 residues. Trimming at V came to 4 bases and at J to 3 bases, leaving 3 bases not matched to a gene.

The chain joins TRBV19 to TRBJ1-4, with 7 bases lining up with TRBD1. From germline, CDR1 is LNHDA and CDR2 SQIVND (reference sequence). Unmatched junction bases numbered 7, after V lost 6 bases and J lost 3 bases. The CDR3 runs to 15 residues. In nucleotides, the CDR3 is TGTGCCAGTAGGAATTCCGGGACAGCTAATGAAAAACTGTTTTTT. This sequence encodes CASRNSGTANEKLFF.

The rearrangement uses TRBV5-6 and TRBJ1-3; unclear D gene. This CDR3 is 17 amino acids long. Germline CDR1 SGHDT, CDR2 YYEEEE. Trimming removed 0 bases from V and 0 bases from J, with 13 bases in between. The CDR3 bases are TGTGCCAGCAGCTTGGCTTACCTTTCAGACTCTGGAAACACCATATATTTT. Its translation is CASSLAYLSDSGNTIYF.

This rearrangement joins TRBV7-2 to TRBJ2-1; possibly TRBD2 for D (6 bases). Germline loops: CDR1 SGHTA, CDR2 FQGNSA. The germline V and J ends were trimmed by 5 bases and 7 bases, with 18 bases remaining between them. This CDR3 region has 15 residues. DNA for the CDR3: TGTGCCAGCAGCCCCTTGGGACTGGCCGGTAATGAGCAGTTCTTC. This gives the protein CASSPLGLAGNEQFF.

This chain's CDR3 is CASSFWTGYEKETQYF. In nucleotides, the CDR3 is TGTGCCAGCAGTTTCTGGACAGGTTACGAAAAAGAGACCCAGTACTTC. This sequence joins TRBV28 and TRBJ2-5; 7 bases line up with TRBD1. V lost 3 bases and J lost 3; bases outside the gene matches: 10. CDR3 length equals 16 residues. The germline V gene encodes CDR1 MDHEN and CDR2 SYDVKM. The full variable domain, with the rest looked up from reference TRBV28 and TRBJ2-5, is DVKVTQSSRYLVKRTGEKVFLECVQDMDHENMFWYRQDPGLGLRLIYFSYDVKMKEKGDIPEGYSVSREKKERFSLILESASTNQTSMYLCASSFWTGYEKETQYFGPGTRLLVL.

V usage is TRBV30 and J usage is TRBJ2-1; unclear D gene. Germline assignment: CDR1 GTSNPN and CDR2 SVGIG (reference sequence). Trimming pared 4 bases from V and 5 bases from J, leaving 12 bases between. The CDR3 loop spans 13 amino acids. CDR3 protein: CAWTHFYNNEQFF. Written as DNA, the CDR3 is TGTGCCTGGACCCATTTTTACAACAATGAGCAGTTCTTC.

The V gene is TRBV29-1, the J gene TRBJ1-2; D perhaps matches TRBD1 (5 bases). The CDR3 runs to 15 residues. V was pared by 5 bases and J by 2 bases, with 18 bases between. In germline, CDR1 is SQVTM, CDR2 ANQGSEA. The CDR3 sequence is CSVPQSGGGNYGYTF. The DNA of the CDR3 is TGCAGCGTTCCTCAAAGTGGGGGGGGGAACTATGGCTACACCTTC.

The rearrangement uses TRBV9 and TRBJ2-3; tentative D call: TRBD1 (6 bases). Trimming removed 0 bases at V and 1 base at J, with 12 bases between. The CDR3 contains 16 residues. CDR1 is SGDLS, CDR2 YYNGEE, per germline. The DNA of the CDR3 is TGTGCCAGCAGCGTAGGCACAGGGTTCGGCACAGATACGCAGTATTTT. Protein: CASSVGTGFGTDTQYF.

This clone was observed once. The CDR3 spells CASSSRQGRGEKLFF. The CDR3 DNA is TGTGCCAGCAGCTCCCGACAGGGTAGAGGTGAAAAACTGTTTTTT. This chain connects TRBV13 to TRBJ1-4; 7 nucleotides line up with TRBD1. V trimming: 4 bases; J trimming: 7 bases; junction bases outside the gene matches: 9. From germline, CDR1 is PRHDT and CDR2 FYEKMQ (reference sequence). There are 15 residues in the CDR3. Together with reference TRBV13 and TRBJ1-4, the CDR3 gives the full variable domain: AAGVIQSPRHLIKEKRETATLKCYPIPRHDTVYWYQQGPGQDPQFLISFYEKMQSDKGSIPDRFSAQQFSDYHSELNMSSLELGDSALYFCASSSRQGRGEKLFFGSGTQLSVL.

This chain uses TRBV7-8 with TRBJ2-7, with D possibly TRBD2 on 5 matching bases. Deletions cut 5 bases from V and 7 bases from J, with 15 bases between. Germline V gene lookup returns CDR1 SGHVS and CDR2 FQNEAQ. CDR3 size: 13 residues. This CDR3 reads CASSRQRGQEQYF. As DNA, the CDR3 is TGTGCCAGCAGCCGCCAAAGAGGGCAAGAGCAGTACTTC.